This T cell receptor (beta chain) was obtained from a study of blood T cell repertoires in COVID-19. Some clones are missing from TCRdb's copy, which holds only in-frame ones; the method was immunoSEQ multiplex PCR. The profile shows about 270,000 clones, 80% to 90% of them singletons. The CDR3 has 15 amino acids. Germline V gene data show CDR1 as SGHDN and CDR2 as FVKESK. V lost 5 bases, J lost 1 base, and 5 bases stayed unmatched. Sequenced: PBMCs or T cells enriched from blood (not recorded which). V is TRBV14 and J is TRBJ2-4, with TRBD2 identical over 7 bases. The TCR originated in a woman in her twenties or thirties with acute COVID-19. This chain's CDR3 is CASSYGRGAKNIQYF. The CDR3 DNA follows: TGTGCCAGCAGCTATGGGAGGGGTGCCAAAAACATTCAGTACTTC.